A selection of T cell receptor beta chains follows, all from one sample in a study of response to subunit inactivated influenza vaccine. TCRdb re-called the RT-PCR reads with MiXCR, one entry per CDR3 protein. There are over 150,000 distinct CDR3 sequences in the sample; around 11% occur only once, and about 40% lies in the top ten. The specimen comprised CD8+ T cells sorted from PBMCs, sampled around 25 months after vaccination. All receptors come from a man aged 50-75 years who received an inactivated influenza vaccine. Both conserved end residues are part of each CDR3. Each record gives: J gene, D gene, V gene, clone size, CDR3 DNA, CDR3 protein. D genes are given only for firm matches. Clone sizes are given selectively: once, few, many, or a class where the clone is expanded.

J: TRBJ2-7; D: NA; V: TRBV29-1; size: NA; DNA: TGCAGCGTTGAAGATCCCGACCGGGACAAATTACCCTACGAGCAGTACTTC; CDR3: CSVEDPDRDKLPYEQYF
J: TRBJ2-1; D: NA; V: TRBV5-6; size: few; DNA: TGTGCCAGCAGCTTGTTCCGCAATGAGCAGTTCTTC; CDR3: CASSLFRNEQFF
J: TRBJ2-1; D: NA; V: TRBV4-1; size: NA; DNA: TGCGCCAGCAACACCGGGGGGCTGAGCTCCTACAATGAGCAGTTCTTC; CDR3: CASNTGGLSSYNEQFF
J: TRBJ1-1; D: TRBD1; V: TRBV5-1; size: few; DNA: TGCGCCAGCAGCATAGGACAGGGAGCGAACACTGAAGCTTTCTTT; CDR3: CASSIGQGANTEAFF
J: TRBJ2-3; D: NA; V: TRBV4-1; size: NA; DNA: TGCGCCAGCAGCCAACCCCCGATGGGGCCGGAAAGCACAGATACGCAGTATTTT; CDR3: CASSQPPMGPESTDTQYF
J: TRBJ1-2; D: TRBD1; V: TRBV15; size: few; DNA: TGTGCCACCAGTACACAGGGGGCGAACTATGGCTACACCTTC; CDR3: CATSTQGANYGYTF
J: TRBJ2-5; D: NA; V: TRBV12-3/TRBV12-4; size: many; DNA: TGTGCCAGCAGTTTAGCGGCGACCCAGTACTTC; CDR3: CASSLAATQYF
J: TRBJ2-5; D: TRBD2; V: TRBV29-1; size: few; DNA: TGCAGCGTTGAACCTCCCGGAGTGACTAGCGGGGGGGAATACCAAGAGACCCAGTACTTC; CDR3: CSVEPPGVTSGGEYQETQYF
J: TRBJ2-7; D: NA; V: TRBV30; size: few; DNA: TGTGCCTGGAGTCCTGCAGGCTACGAGCAGTACTTC; CDR3: CAWSPAGYEQYF
J: TRBJ2-1; D: NA; V: TRBV20-1; size: few; DNA: TGCAGTGCTTCCACCTCGGACAGTTACAATGAGCAGTTCTTC; CDR3: CSASTSDSYNEQFF
J: TRBJ1-4; D: NA; V: TRBV25-1; size: NA; DNA: TGTGCCACCAGATATGGTGAAAAACTGTTTTTT; CDR3: CATRYGEKLFF
J: TRBJ1-1; D: NA; V: TRBV24-1; size: few; DNA: TGTGCCACCAGTGATTCTTCTATGAACACTGAAGCTTTCTTT; CDR3: CATSDSSMNTEAFF
J: TRBJ2-1; D: TRBD1; V: TRBV6-2/TRBV6-3; size: NA; DNA: TGTGCCAGCAGTGACCCTACAGGGGCCCGGAGTGAGCAGTTCTTC; CDR3: CASSDPTGARSEQFF
J: TRBJ2-1; D: NA; V: TRBV5-1; size: few; DNA: TGCGCCAGCAGCTTGGAGGCAGCCAATGAGCAGTTCTTC; CDR3: CASSLEAANEQFF
J: TRBJ2-1; D: TRBD2; V: TRBV11-2; size: NA; DNA: TGTGCCAGCAGCTTAGGTTATTCCCTAGCGGGGCAAAAGGGGGATGAGCAGTTCTTC; CDR3: CASSLGYSLAGQKGDEQFF
J: TRBJ2-1; D: TRBD1; V: TRBV3-1; size: many; DNA: TGTGCCAGCAGCCAAGCCAGGGGGCTTTCCTACAATGAGCAGTTCTTC; CDR3: CASSQARGLSYNEQFF
J: TRBJ2-1; D: NA; V: TRBV7-9; size: many; DNA: TGTGCCAGCAGCTTAGTAGGGGAAAATGAGCAGTTCTTC; CDR3: CASSLVGENEQFF
J: TRBJ2-1; D: NA; V: TRBV7-9; size: NA; DNA: TGTGCCAGCAGCCGTCGACAAACCCATGAGCAGTTCTTC; CDR3: CASSRRQTHEQFF
J: TRBJ2-1; D: NA; V: TRBV4-3; size: few; DNA: TGCGCCAGCAGCCAAGCCTTGGGTAGCTCCTACAATGAGCAGTTCTTC; CDR3: CASSQALGSSYNEQFF
J: TRBJ2-4; D: NA; V: TRBV11-2; size: many; DNA: TGTGCCAGCAGTTCCATCACAGGCTGGGAAAAAACAACCCAGTACTTC; CDR3: CASSSITGWEKTTQYF
J: TRBJ2-1; D: NA; V: TRBV4-1; size: once; DNA: TGCGCCAGCAGCCAAGAAGATGCGGCGATAAGCTCCTACAATGAGCAGTTCTTC; CDR3: CASSQEDAAISSYNEQFF
J: TRBJ2-3; D: NA; V: TRBV7-2; size: few; DNA: TGTGCCAGCAGCTTAGGTCGGGCTCGCACAGATACGCAGTATTTT; CDR3: CASSLGRARTDTQYF
J: TRBJ2-1; D: TRBD2; V: TRBV7-9; size: few; DNA: TGTGCCAGCAGCTCACAGTCCCCCGGGACTAGCTATCCTGAGCAGTTCTTC; CDR3: CASSSQSPGTSYPEQFF
J: TRBJ2-1; D: NA; V: TRBV30; size: few; DNA: TGTGCCTGGAGTGCGGGACTCGGAAAGAATGAGCAGTTCTTC; CDR3: CAWSAGLGKNEQFF
J: TRBJ2-1; D: TRBD1; V: TRBV4-3; size: NA; DNA: TGCGCCAGCAGCCAAGATCTTAGGACAGGGGATGAGCAGTTCTTC; CDR3: CASSQDLRTGDEQFF
J: TRBJ2-1; D: TRBD2; V: TRBV5-1; size: NA; DNA: TGCGCCAGCCGGGGGGGAGGGGCGCCGAATGAGCAGTTCTTC; CDR3: CASRGGGAPNEQFF
J: TRBJ1-5; D: NA; V: TRBV7-2; size: many; DNA: TGTGCCAGCAGCCCCACCGGCAGTAGCAATCAGCCCCAGCATTTT; CDR3: CASSPTGSSNQPQHF
J: TRBJ1-5; D: NA; V: TRBV6-2/TRBV6-3; size: few; DNA: TGTGCCAGCGGGCCCATGCAGCCCCAGCATTTT; CDR3: CASGPMQPQHF
J: TRBJ2-4; D: TRBD1; V: TRBV20-1; size: NA; DNA: TGCTGTGCTGCCGACGGACAGGGTGACAAAAACATTCAGTACTTC; CDR3: CCAADGQGDKNIQYF
J: TRBJ1-4; D: NA; V: TRBV6-1; size: few; DNA: TGTGCCAGCAGTGAAGCGGGTGGAGGATGGGAAAAACTGTTTTTT; CDR3: CASSEAGGGWEKLFF
J: TRBJ2-5; D: TRBD1; V: TRBV6-1; size: few; DNA: TGTGCCAGCAGTGAAGCTGTACCGGGACAGGGTGGAGAGACCCAGTACTTC; CDR3: CASSEAVPGQGGETQYF
J: TRBJ1-1; D: NA; V: TRBV7-9; size: many; DNA: TGTGCCAGCAGCTTAGCGCAAGCTGGAGGTACTGAAGCTTTCTTT; CDR3: CASSLAQAGGTEAFF
J: TRBJ1-4; D: NA; V: TRBV30; size: few; DNA: TGTGCCTGGACAGGGAGGAATGAAAAACTGTTTTTT; CDR3: CAWTGRNEKLFF
J: TRBJ1-5; D: NA; V: TRBV12-3/TRBV12-4; size: few; DNA: TGTGCCAGCAGTTTGACAGATAGCAATCAGCCCCAGCATTTT; CDR3: CASSLTDSNQPQHF
J: TRBJ2-7; D: TRBD1; V: TRBV27; size: few; DNA: TGTGCCAGCAGTCCTTTCGGACAGGGGGGAGACGAGCAGTACTTC; CDR3: CASSPFGQGGDEQYF
J: TRBJ2-1; D: TRBD1; V: TRBV5-1; size: NA; DNA: TGCGCCAGCAGCCCGCCCCGGGACAGGGCCTACAATGAGCAGTTCTTC; CDR3: CASSPPRDRAYNEQFF
J: TRBJ2-3; D: NA; V: TRBV19; size: few; DNA: TGTGCCAGTAGCCCGGACCATTTTAGACCCGAGTACACAGATACGCAGTATTTT; CDR3: CASSPDHFRPEYTDTQYF
J: TRBJ2-2; D: NA; V: TRBV24-1; size: few; DNA: TGTGCCACCGGATGGGGGACCGGGAACACCGGGGAGCTGTTTTTT; CDR3: CATGWGTGNTGELFF
J: TRBJ1-1; D: TRBD1; V: TRBV20-1; size: few; DNA: TGCAGTGCTAGGGGACAGGGGGCGATGGGAGCTTTCTTT; CDR3: CSARGQGAMGAFF
J: TRBJ2-7; D: TRBD1; V: TRBV28; size: many; DNA: TGTGCCAGCAGTTACGGGACAGACGCCTACGAGCAGTACTTC; CDR3: CASSYGTDAYEQYF
J: TRBJ2-1; D: NA; V: TRBV4-3; size: NA; DNA: TGCGCCAGCAGCCAAGATCAGGCAGGGGTCTACAATGAGCAGTTCTTC; CDR3: CASSQDQAGVYNEQFF
J: TRBJ2-5; D: TRBD1; V: TRBV18; size: NA; DNA: TGTGCCAGCTCACCACCGTCTTACCGGGACAGGGTAGAGACCCAGTACTTC; CDR3: CASSPPSYRDRVETQYF
J: TRBJ2-1; D: NA; V: TRBV29-1; size: few; DNA: TGCAGCGTCCCTCATCCGGGACGGAAATACAATGAGCAGTTCTTC; CDR3: CSVPHPGRKYNEQFF
J: TRBJ1-1; D: NA; V: TRBV5-6; size: many; DNA: TGTGCCAGCACCGTAGGGGGGCGCAACACTGAAGCTTTCTTT; CDR3: CASTVGGRNTEAFF
J: TRBJ2-1; D: TRBD1; V: TRBV4-3; size: few; DNA: TGCGCCAGCAGCGAGGGACAGCTTTCCTACAATGAGCAGTTCTTC; CDR3: CASSEGQLSYNEQFF
J: TRBJ2-1; D: NA; V: TRBV30; size: NA; DNA: TGTGCCTGTCTGGGACGGCTCTACAATGAGCAGTTCTTC; CDR3: CACLGRLYNEQFF
J: TRBJ2-3; D: NA; V: TRBV9; size: few; DNA: TGTGCCAGCAGCGTAGCGGGTCCGAGCGCAGATACGCAGTATTTT; CDR3: CASSVAGPSADTQYF
J: TRBJ1-2; D: NA; V: TRBV2; size: many; DNA: TGTGCCAGCACAAGGAACGCAGTAAACTATGGCTACACCTTC; CDR3: CASTRNAVNYGYTF
J: TRBJ1-5; D: NA; V: TRBV12-3/TRBV12-4; size: NA; DNA: TGTGCCAGCAACCCGGACGGTGGGGATCAGCCCCAGCATTTT; CDR3: CASNPDGGDQPQHF